The 27 T cell receptor beta chains below all came from one sample that was sequenced in a study of tumor and adjacent non-tumor tissue in lung cancer. No cell sorting was done before RNA was extracted from the tissue. TCRbeta libraries were built with three rounds of nested PCR, modified from ARM-PCR. TCRdb called the multiplex PCR reads again in MiXCR, with one record for every CDR3 protein. The data show approximately 120,000 distinct CDR3 sequences, roughly 75% seen once. Specimen: lung tumor tissue. All receptors come from an older woman with non-small cell lung cancer.

Turning to this clonotype: It may be a read error: a sequence one base away is much more abundant. This chain uses TRBV6-6 with TRBJ2-2; no clear D gene. CDR3 length equals 13 residues. Trimming shortened V by 4 bases and J by 7 bases, and 10 bases separated the two germline ends. Germline CDR1 is MNHNY and CDR2 is SVGAGI (reference sequence). CDR3 loop: CASSSRSGGELFF. The CDR3 DNA follows: TGTGCCAGCAGTTCCCGATCTGGCGGGGAGCTGTTTTTT.

This clonotype was observed many times. In nucleotides, the CDR3 is TGCGCCAGCAGTGGATCCGCACGGGAAAAACTGTTTTTT. This sequence encodes CASSGSAREKLFF. The chain employs TRBV10-2 and TRBJ1-4; D is undetermined. The CDR3 consists of 13 residues. V was trimmed by 4 bases and J by 8 bases, leaving 11 bases between them. Germline V gene data show CDR1 as WSHSY and CDR2 as SAAADI.

Turning to this clonotype: The germline gene is not matched at one end of the junction; a read error may be the cause. CDR3 protein: CVSSSSGGASTGELFF. The CDR3 bases are TGTGTCAGCAGCTCTAGCGGGGGGGCCTCAACCGGGGAGCTGTTTTTT. This sequence joins TRBV7-3 and TRBJ2-2, with 12 bases fitting TRBD2. The CDR3 totals 16 residues. Per the germline V gene, CDR1 is SGHTA and CDR2 is FQGTGA. The full variable domain, in which reference TRBV7-3 and TRBJ2-2 provide the parts outside the CDR3, is GAGVSQTPSNKVTEKGKYVELRCDPISGHTALYWYRQSLGQGPEFLIYFQGTGAADDSGLPNDRFFAVRPEGSVSTLKIQRTERGDSAVYLCVSSSSGGASTGELFFGEGSRLTVL.

About this clonotype: This sequence may be a read error, since a much larger clone differs from it by one base. As the CDR3 is not closed by the conserved phenylalanine or tryptophan, this likely results from a read error. The chain uses TRBV12-3 or TRBV12-4 and TRBJ1-3, with D maybe TRBD1 (5 bases). The CDR3 totals 18 residues. Trimming stripped 5 bases from V and 2 bases from J, with 22 bases between. The CDR3 DNA sequence: TGTGCCAGCAGTAAAAGCGGGACCCATCGGGAAGCTGGAAACACCATATATTAT. Its translation is CASSKSGTHREAGNTIYY.

This clonotype has just one count. The rearrangement uses TRBV11-2 and TRBJ2-7; D not certain. V was cut by 3 bases and J by 6 bases, with 12 bases left in between. Germline assignment: CDR1 SGHAT and CDR2 FQNNGV. CDR3 length: 13 residues. The CDR3 spells CASSLVPSREQYF. DNA of the CDR3: TGTGCCAGCAGCTTGGTACCAAGCCGCGAGCAGTACTTC.

Points on this clonotype: One base away lies a much larger clone, so this may be a sequencing read error. CDR3 in DNA: TGTGCCAGCAGCTCTGACAGTTACATTGAGCAGTTCTTC. Its protein is CASSSDSYIEQFF. The gene calls are TRBV6-5 and TRBJ2-1; possibly TRBD1 for D (5 bases). The CDR3 spans 13 residues. From germline, CDR1 is MNHEY and CDR2 SVGAGI.

On this clonotype: One end of the junction varies from germline; a read error may be responsible. The chain recombines TRBV4-3 with TRBJ2-7, with no clear D. The germline V gene has CDR1 LGHNA and CDR2 YSLEER. This CDR3 spans 13 amino acids. The CDR3 is CTSIQESSLEQYF. In nucleotides, the CDR3 is TGCACCAGCATCCAAGAGAGCAGCTTGGAGCAGTACTTC.

The CDR3, as DNA: TGTGCCAGTAGCTCGGACAGTGTTGGTGAGCAGTTCTTC. Encoded protein: CASSSDSVGEQFF. This chain connects TRBV14 to TRBJ2-1, with D perhaps matching TRBD1 (6 bases). The CDR3 totals 13 residues. Trimming stripped 9 bases from V and 9 bases from J, with 18 bases between. Per the germline V gene, CDR1 is SGHDN and CDR2 is FVKESK.

This chain joins TRBV28 and TRBJ1-5; D is unresolved. V was shortened by 6 bases and J by 8 bases, with 11 bases between the two germline ends. The CDR3 runs 12 residues. Germline lookup yields CDR1 MDHEN and CDR2 SYDVKM. CDR3 bases: TGTGCCAGCAGGTTACCACCAGAGCCCCAGCATTTT. Residues: CASRLPPEPQHF.

The chain links TRBV11-1 to TRBJ2-2; D possibly corresponds to TRBD2 (6 bases). The CDR3 loop spans 17 amino acids. CDR1 and CDR2 (germline): SGHAT, FQDESV (reference sequence). Trimming cost V 7 bases and J 4 bases, with 22 bases left between them. For the CDR3, the DNA is TGTGCCAGCACCCCGCGACTATCGGGAGAAGCCACCGGGGAGCTGTTTTTT. This sequence encodes CASTPRLSGEATGELFF.

CDR3: CASSQECGIQAEAFF. DNA of the CDR3: TGCGCCAGCAGCCAAGAGTGTGGTATTCAAGCTGAAGCTTTCTTT. The chain employs TRBV4-3 and TRBJ1-1; D gene unclear. The CDR3 is 15 residues long. The V end lost 0 bases, the J end lost 6 bases, and 14 bases lay between the germline ends. Germline V gene data show CDR1 as LGHNA and CDR2 as YSLEER.

Of note for this clonotype: The junction and the germline gene differ at one end; a read error may be behind it. V usage is TRBV20-1 and J usage is TRBJ2-3, with D possibly matching TRBD1 (6 bases). Germline V lookup: CDR1 DFQATT, CDR2 SNEGSKA (reference sequence). This CDR3 contains 15 residues. The CDR3 protein is CSAYVGATGTYTQYF. The CDR3 DNA sequence: TGCAGTGCTTACGTGGGGGCGACCGGCACATATACGCAGTATTTT.

V usage is TRBV6-2 or TRBV6-3 and J usage is TRBJ2-1, with D maybe TRBD2 (5 bases). The CDR3 contains 14 residues. Germline loops: CDR1 MNHEY, CDR2 SVGEGT. The CDR3 DNA reads as TGTGCTAACTGCGGTGGTCCGGGGTTCAATGAGCAGTTCTTC. Amino acids: CANCGGPGFNEQFF.

This clonotype was seen a single time. The CDR3 carries no conserved terminal phenylalanine or tryptophan, so it likely arises from a read error. The chain employs TRBV20-1 and TRBJ2-3; D remains unclear. Per the germline V gene, CDR1 is DFQATT and CDR2 is SNEGSKA (reference sequence). Between the trimmed V and J ends, which lost 3 bases and 6 bases, there was a span of 4 bases. CDR3 length: 10 amino acids. The CDR3 region has the DNA TGCAGTGCTAGTATGGATACGCAGTATTCT. Its protein is CSASMDTQYS.

This clonotype was detected ten times or more. The rearrangement joins TRBV29-1 to TRBJ1-2; 11 bases are a match to TRBD1. This CDR3 comprises 13 residues. V dropped 5 bases and J dropped 3; count of bases not matched to a gene: 2. The germline V gene encodes CDR1 SQVTM and CDR2 ANQGSEA. CDR3 loop: CSVPGQGDYGYTF. CDR3 DNA sequence: TGCAGCGTTCCGGGACAGGGGGACTATGGCTACACCTTC.

This clonotype was seen only once. One end of the junction does not line up with germline, which may come from a read error. The genes are TRBV4-3 and TRBJ1-3; D unresolved. CDR3 length: 16 residues. Germline lookup yields CDR1 LGHNA and CDR2 YSLEER. The CDR3 loop reads CASSPHGQLYGNIIYF. CDR3 nucleotides: TGCGCCAGCAGCCCCCACGGGCAGCTCTATGGAAACATCATATATTTT.

This clonotype was seen a few times. An end of the junction differs from the germline gene, which may be a read error. The rearrangement uses TRBV11-2 and TRBJ2-7, with 7 nucleotides matching TRBD1. From germline, CDR1 is SGHAT and CDR2 FQNNGV. This CDR3 region has 14 residues. CDR3 nucleotides: TGTGCCAGCAACTTAATCACCGGGACAGCCGAGCAGTACTTC. This gives the protein CASNLITGTAEQYF.

Of note for this clonotype: This may arise from a read error, as a much more abundant clone is one base away. This CDR3 is CASSLPSTGTYGYTF. The CDR3 nucleotides are TGTGCCAGCAGTCTCCCGTCGACAGGGACATATGGCTACACCTTC. V is TRBV28 and J is TRBJ1-2; 7 bases match TRBD1. In germline, CDR1 is MDHEN, CDR2 SYDVKM. Trimming removed 5 bases from V and 5 bases from J; junction bases left unmatched: 11. This CDR3 comprises 15 residues.

On this clonotype: A read error is likely, as this CDR3 ends without the conserved phenylalanine or tryptophan. V gene TRBV11-2 combines with J gene TRBJ2-7, with D perhaps assigned TRBD1 or TRBD2 (5 bases each). Germline values: CDR1 SGHAT, CDR2 FQNNGV. The CDR3 is made up of 14 amino acids. As DNA, the CDR3 is TGTGCGAGCAGTTGGGACCGCGGAGTATACGAGCAGTACTTA. It codes for CASSWDRGVYEQYL.

In the case of this clonotype: A read error may explain this, as a much larger clone is one base away. The chain joins TRBV6-2 or TRBV6-3 to TRBJ1-5; TRBD1 matches at 7 bases. The V gene end was trimmed by 8 bases and the J gene end by 3 bases; junction bases not matched to a gene: 10. The CDR3 runs to 15 residues. Germline CDR1 and CDR2: MNHEY and SVGEGT. Here the CDR3 reads CASGTQGFNNQPQHF. The CDR3 DNA follows: TGTGCCAGCGGAACACAGGGGTTCAACAATCAGCCCCAGCATTTT.

On this clonotype: At one end, the junction sequence differs from germline, possibly due to a read error. The rearrangement links TRBV20-1 to TRBJ1-5; TRBD1 is a possible D gene (5 bases). This CDR3 region has 14 residues. Germline CDR1 DFQATT, CDR2 SNEGSKA (reference sequence). The CDR3 spells CSAPGFQGDQTQHF. The CDR3 region has the DNA TGCAGTGCCCCCGGGTTCCAGGGAGATCAGACCCAGCATTTT.

The chain combines TRBV20-1 with TRBJ2-3; 10 nucleotides line up with TRBD2. Germline values: CDR1 DFQATT, CDR2 SNEGSKA (reference sequence). With 5 bases clipped from V and 8 bases from J, the junction kept 22 bases outside the gene matches. CDR3 size: 18 residues. CDR3: CSAGTCLAGANFGSTQYF. CDR3 nucleotides: TGCAGTGCTGGTACGTGTCTAGCGGGGGCAAACTTCGGGAGTACGCAGTATTTT.

On this clonotype itself: At one of its ends the junction is not consistent with the germline gene, which may arise from a read error. This chain connects TRBV4-3 to TRBJ1-2; D remains ambiguous. Germline V CDR1 and CDR2: LGHNA, YSLEER. CDR3 size: 14 residues. The chain's CDR3 is CACSHDLGVDGYTF. CDR3 DNA sequence: TGCGCCTGCAGCCATGATCTGGGAGTTGATGGCTACACCTTC.

In the case of this clonotype: This could be a read error, since a much larger clone is one nucleotide away. The V and J genes are TRBV20-1 and TRBJ1-5, with TRBD1 matching over 8 bases. The germline CDR1 and CDR2 sequences are DFQATT and SNEGSKA (reference sequence). The CDR3 length is 12 residues. Germline trimming cut 7 bases from V and 5 bases from J; bases unmatched to any gene: 4. The CDR3: CSDGQGYQPQHF. CDR3 coding DNA: TGCAGTGACGGACAGGGCTATCAGCCCCAGCATTTT.

Details on this clonotype: Given a much more abundant clone one base away, this may be a read error. The V call is TRBV6-5, the J call TRBJ2-3; 8 bases line up with TRBD1. CDR3 length: 14 amino acids. The germline V gene has CDR1 MNHEY and CDR2 SVGAGI. V dropped 11 bases and J dropped 1; count of bases not matched to a gene: 8. CDR3 DNA sequence: TGTGCCGCCAGGGGGCCCACTGGCACAGATACGCAGTATTTT. Translation: CAARGPTGTDTQYF.

This clonotype has a count of ten or more. This chain connects TRBV29-1 to TRBJ2-7; 10 positions agree with TRBD2. V lost 6 bases to trimming and J lost 0 bases; unmatched junction nucleotides: 5. This CDR3 is built from 14 residues. Germline V gene lookup returns CDR1 SQVTM and CDR2 ANQGSEA. The CDR3 sequence: CSVAGTSDSYEQYF. The CDR3 DNA reads TGCAGCGTAGCCGGGACTAGCGACTCCTACGAGCAGTACTTC.

In regard to this clonotype: Lacking the conserved final phenylalanine or tryptophan, this CDR3 likely reflects a read error. The chain joins TRBV20-1 to TRBJ2-7; 8 bases map to TRBD2. The ends lost 4 bases at V and 10 bases at J; junction bases unmatched: 15. The CDR3 extends over 14 amino acids. The germline gives CDR1 DFQATT, CDR2 SNEGSKA (reference sequence). CDR3 DNA: TGCAGTGCTAATATACTAGCGGCTACTGGCGATCAGTACTTA. Residues: CSANILAATGDQYL.